Following are 20 T cell receptor beta chains from one sample sequenced in a study of cytomegalovirus exposure and HLA in healthy donors. Researchers ran the PCR with 60 Vbeta and 13 Jbeta primers. Assay used: immunoSEQ multiplex PCR; TCRdb lists only in-frame clones, some missing. The table lists around 120,000 clones, roughly 80% of them singletons. Sequenced: PBMCs. The receptor set was obtained from a woman aged 40 to 50 in good health and CMV-seropositive.

The CDR3 loop is CASSSKGQGTEAFF. The CDR3, as DNA: TGTGCCAGCAGCTCAAAGGGACAGGGGACTGAAGCTTTCTTT. The V gene is TRBV7-8, the J gene TRBJ1-1; 10 bases line up with TRBD1. After removal of 4 bases from V and 5 bases from J, the junction contained 4 bases not matched to a gene. The CDR3 covers 14 residues. Germline V gene data show CDR1 as SGHVS and CDR2 as FQNEAQ.

This clone was seen a few times. The chain has TRBV10-2 and TRBJ1-5, with a possible D match to TRBD1 (6 bases). V lost 4 bases to trimming and J lost 4 bases, with 11 bases between them. Germline CDR1 is WSHSY and CDR2 is SAAADI. The CDR3 consists of 14 residues. The CDR3 loop is CASSGRGGNQPQHF. CDR3 coding DNA: TGCGCCAGCAGTGGGAGGGGGGGAAATCAGCCCCAGCATTTT.

Note on this clone: The sample holds other DNA sequences that translate to the same CDR3. V is TRBV30 and J is TRBJ2-3; TRBD1 matches at 7 bases. J was trimmed by 7 bases and V by 5 bases; bases with no gene match: 6. Germline values: CDR1 GTSNPN, CDR2 SVGIG (reference sequence). The CDR3 is 12 amino acids. The CDR3 DNA is TGTGCCTGGGAACCGGGACAGAATACGCAGTATTTT. This translates into CAWEPGQNTQYF.

This clone was recorded once. The chain recombines TRBV30 with TRBJ2-5; tentative D call: TRBD1 (5 bases). V was cut by 5 bases and J by 9 bases, with 19 bases left in between. Germline CDR1 reads GTSNPN; CDR2 reads SVGIG (reference sequence). The CDR3 totals 13 residues. This chain's CDR3 is CAWGSLTVGAQYF. Written as DNA, the CDR3 is TGTGCCTGGGGTTCTCTAACCGTAGGGGCCCAGTACTTC.

This clone has a single count. The chain couples TRBV2 to TRBJ2-7; maybe TRBD2 (6 bases). CDR3 length: 15 residues. CDR1 SNHLY and CDR2 FYNNEI come from the germline V gene. The V end was cut by 0 bases, the J end by 3 bases, with 12 bases between. For the CDR3, the DNA is TGTGCCAGCAGTGAAGCGTTGAGGGAGGACTACGAGCAGTACTTC. Protein product: CASSEALREDYEQYF.

This clone showed up just once. The chain is built from TRBV5-6 and TRBJ2-3; 8 nucleotides align to TRBD2. CDR3 size: 15 residues. J gave up 2 bases and V 2 bases, and 4 bases lay outside the gene matches. The germline CDR1 and CDR2 sequences are SGHDT and YYEEEE. CDR3 residues: CASSLPGGATDTQYF. DNA of the CDR3: TGTGCCAGCAGCTTACCCGGGGGGGCCACAGATACGCAGTATTTT.

CDR3 nucleotides: TGCGCCAGCAGCTTGGGATCTAGCGGACAAGAGACCCAGTACTTC. This sequence encodes CASSLGSSGQETQYF. The chain uses TRBV5-1 and TRBJ2-5; 7 bases map to TRBD2. Germline loops: CDR1 SGHRS, CDR2 YFSETQ. V shed 0 bases and J 2 bases; nucleotides not matched to a gene: 4. The length of the CDR3 is 15 residues.

This clone appeared a few times. This rearrangement joins TRBV10-3 to TRBJ2-3, with 10 bases fitting TRBD2. CDR1 is ENHRY, CDR2 SYGVKD, per germline. The CDR3 covers 13 residues. V lost 10 bases and J lost 1; bases outside the gene matches: 2. CDR3 in amino acids: CATGTSGTDTQYF. CDR3 bases: TGTGCCACCGGGACTAGCGGCACAGATACGCAGTATTTT.

CDR3 region: CATSSTGTGINEQFF. CDR3 coding DNA: TGTGCCACCAGCAGCACCGGGACAGGGATTAATGAGCAGTTCTTC. The chain recombines TRBV15 with TRBJ2-1, with 9 bases that match TRBD1. Germline CDR1 and CDR2: LNHNV and YYDKDF (reference sequence). This CDR3 region has 15 residues. V lost 3 bases and J lost 7; bases outside the gene matches: 7.

The rearrangement links TRBV5-4 to TRBJ2-7; D remains unclear. Per germline, CDR1 SGHNT and CDR2 YYREEE (reference sequence). The CDR3 has 13 amino acids. Trimming took off 0 bases at V and 1 base at J, with 5 bases between the two ends. CDR3 loop: CASSLESSYEQYF. In DNA, the CDR3 is TGTGCCAGCAGCTTGGAGAGTTCCTACGAGCAGTACTTC.

CDR3 coding DNA: TGTGCCATCAGTGACACCCCGGGACACGTGTACGAGCAGTACTTC. Amino acids: CAISDTPGHVYEQYF. This chain connects TRBV10-3 to TRBJ2-7; D is perhaps TRBD1 (6 bases). CDR3 size: 15 residues. Trimming removed 3 bases from V and 4 bases from J, with 16 bases in between. Germline lookup yields CDR1 ENHRY and CDR2 SYGVKD.

This clone was observed a handful of times. This chain uses TRBV7-9 with TRBJ2-2; the D is unclear. Germline-derived CDR1 and CDR2 are SEHNR and FQNEAQ (reference sequence). This CDR3 has 13 residues. V lost 5 bases to trimming and J lost 2 bases, with 6 bases between them. This CDR3 reads CASSQLNTGELFF. For the CDR3, the DNA is TGTGCCAGCAGCCAACTAAACACCGGGGAGCTGTTTTTT.

CDR3 DNA: TGTGCCTGGAGTGTACCGGGTTACGAGCAGTACTTC. Amino acid sequence: CAWSVPGYEQYF. V gene TRBV30 combines with J gene TRBJ2-7; D is unresolved. The length of the CDR3 is 12 residues. Germline values: CDR1 GTSNPN, CDR2 SVGIG (reference sequence). V dropped 0 bases and J dropped 4 bases, with 7 bases sitting between them.

The V and J genes are TRBV30 and TRBJ2-7; 10 nucleotides line up with TRBD1. Losses at the gene ends were 4 bases for V and 2 bases for J; bases not matched to a gene: 5. The CDR3 runs to 14 residues. Germline loops: CDR1 GTSNPN, CDR2 SVGIG (reference sequence). CDR3 in amino acids: CAWKTGTGAYEQYF. In nucleotides, the CDR3 is TGTGCCTGGAAAACCGGGACAGGGGCCTACGAGCAGTACTTC. The full variable domain, rest sourced from reference TRBV30 and TRBJ2-7, is SQTIHQWPATLVQPVGSPLSLECTVEGTSNPNLYWYRQAAGRGLQLLFYSVGIGQISSEVPQNLSASRPQDRQFILSSKKLLLSDSGFYLCAWKTGTGAYEQYFGPGTRLTVT.

The chain links TRBV19 to TRBJ2-1; 8 nucleotides agree with TRBD2. With 3 bases clipped from V and 7 bases from J, the junction kept 5 bases outside the gene matches. Germline V gene data show CDR1 as LNHDA and CDR2 as SQIVND (reference sequence). The CDR3 sequence is 14 residues long. The CDR3 DNA sequence: TGTGCCAGTAGTATTCTCCCGGGGGGGAATGAGCAGTTCTTC. It is translated as CASSILPGGNEQFF. The variable domain in full, with the rest retrieved from reference TRBV19 and TRBJ2-1, is DGGITQSPKYLFRKEGQNVTLSCEQNLNHDAMYWYRQDPGQGLRLIYYSQIVNDFQKGDIAEGYSVSREKKESFPLTVTSAQKNPTAFYLCASSILPGGNEQFFGPGTRLTVL.

This clone was seen more than once but under ten times. CDR3 nucleotide sequence: TGTGCCAGTAGTTCGTCCAGGGAAGGCTATGGCTACACCTTC. Translated, it gives CASSSSREGYGYTF. The V gene is TRBV19, the J gene TRBJ1-2, with D tentatively TRBD1 (5 bases). V was pared by 5 bases and J by 4 bases, with 14 bases between. The CDR3 totals 14 residues. CDR1 and CDR2 (germline): LNHDA, SQIVND (reference sequence).

This CDR3 is CASSRAGTYEQYF. For the CDR3, the DNA is TGTGCCAGCAGCCGCGCCGGGACCTACGAGCAGTACTTC. The rearrangement links TRBV5-4 to TRBJ2-7; possibly TRBD2 for D (5 bases). Germline CDR1 is SGHNT and CDR2 is YYREEE (reference sequence). V was shortened by 4 bases and J by 2 bases, with 10 bases between the two germline ends. The CDR3 runs to 13 residues.

The chain combines TRBV4-3 with TRBJ1-1; 7 bases are a match to TRBD1. This CDR3 is built from 15 residues. With 0 bases clipped from V and 5 bases from J, the junction kept 6 bases outside the gene matches. The germline V gene encodes CDR1 LGHNA and CDR2 YSLEER. The CDR3 DNA is TGCGCCAGCAGCCAAGATACAGGGGCGAGGACTGAAGCTTTCTTT. Its translation is CASSQDTGARTEAFF.

This clone was counted a few times. The V gene is TRBV7-3, the J gene TRBJ2-7, with D maybe TRBD2 (5 bases). Germline V lookup: CDR1 SGHTA, CDR2 FQGTGA. This CDR3 region has 14 residues. The V end lost 0 bases, the J end lost 6 bases, and 12 bases lay between the germline ends. The CDR3 region is CASSLTPGSPEQYF. The DNA of the CDR3 is TGTGCCAGCAGCTTAACCCCGGGGAGTCCCGAGCAGTACTTC.

The gene calls are TRBV5-6 and TRBJ2-7; weak D call: TRBD2 (5 bases). CDR3 length equals 14 residues. Germline lookup yields CDR1 SGHDT and CDR2 YYEEEE. The V end lost 4 bases, the J end lost 4 bases, and 15 bases lay between the germline ends. CDR3 DNA: TGTGCCAGCAGCATGGACTTCCCCTCATACGAGCAGTACTTC. Encoded protein: CASSMDFPSYEQYF.